What follows are 11 T cell receptor beta chains derived from one specimen sequenced in a study of immune evolution from preneoplasia to lung adenocarcinoma. Some clones are missing from TCRdb's copy, which holds only in-frame ones; the method was immunoSEQ multiplex PCR. Counted here are around 8,000 clones, about 80% occurring once; the ten biggest clones make up 2.5% to 3.5%. Sequenced material: FFPE minimally invasive lung adenocarcinoma tissue. The receptors were gathered from a person between 65 and 79 years old with lung adenocarcinoma.

This clone has only one observation. The chain uses TRBV5-1 and TRBJ2-7; unclear D gene. V was clipped by 0 bases and J by 3 bases, with 1 base between them. CDR3 length equals 11 residues. CDR1 and CDR2 from the germline V gene are SGHRS and YFSETQ. This CDR3 reads CASSLGYEQYF. CDR3 coding DNA: TGCGCCAGCAGCTTGGGCTACGAGCAGTACTTC.

Turning to this clone: The CDR3 end shows no conserved phenylalanine or tryptophan, and so a read error is likely. The gene calls are TRBV5-1 and TRBJ2-2; no reliable D call. Germline CDR1 and CDR2: SGHRS and YFSETQ. This CDR3 region has 13 residues. Trimming shortened V by 4 bases and J by 5 bases, and 9 bases separated the two germline ends. The CDR3 DNA is TGCGCCAGCAGCAGCCGGGCTACCGGGGAGCTGTTTTTG. Translation: CASSSRATGELFL.

Only one count was recorded for this clone. The chain employs TRBV19 and TRBJ1-2; D unclear. This CDR3 region has 15 residues. With 7 bases removed from V and 4 bases from J, the gap between germline ends came to 19 bases. Germline V gene data show CDR1 as LNHDA and CDR2 as SQIVND (reference sequence). CDR3 nucleotide sequence: TGTGCCAGTATCCTATCCCCCAGACTGGGCTATGGCTACACCTTC. Amino acids: CASILSPRLGYGYTF.

The gene calls are TRBV10-3 and TRBJ1-2; D unclear. The V end was cut by 1 base, the J end by 4 bases, with 10 bases between. The CDR3 is 14 residues long. The germline CDR1 and CDR2 sequences are ENHRY and SYGVKD. The CDR3 DNA reads TGTGCCATCAGTGAGTTGCCGCTGAGCTATGGCTACACCTTC. This sequence encodes CAISELPLSYGYTF.

This clone was observed once. At one end the junction does not follow the germline gene, possibly because of a read error. The chain combines TRBV27 with TRBJ2-2, with TRBD1 matching 9 bases. CDR1 MNHEY and CDR2 SMNVEV come from the germline V gene (reference sequence). The CDR3 runs 16 residues. CDR3 nucleotides: TGTGCTAGCAGTTTGGAGGACAGGGGATCTTCCGGGGAGCTGTTTTTT. Translating gives CASSLEDRGSSGELFF.

The chain combines TRBV7-9 with TRBJ2-2, with D unclear. CDR3 length equals 14 residues. The ends were cut back, 5 bases at V and 3 bases at J, with 10 bases in the middle. Germline loops: CDR1 SEHNR, CDR2 FQNEAQ (reference sequence). The CDR3, as DNA: TGTGCCAGCAGCCCCCGTTTGGACACCGGGGAGCTGTTTTTT. Residues: CASSPRLDTGELFF.

The sample holds a few counts of this clone. The V and J genes are TRBV5-5 and TRBJ1-2; no clear D gene. The V end was cut by 4 bases, the J end by 4 bases, with 14 bases between. The germline CDR1 and CDR2 sequences are SGHKS and YYEKEE (reference sequence). The CDR3 has 14 residues. This CDR3 is CASSNLLGGYGYTF. The CDR3 DNA sequence: TGTGCCAGCAGCAACTTACTCGGCGGCTATGGCTACACCTTC.

The V call is TRBV6-1, the J call TRBJ2-3; the match to TRBD2 covers 7 bases. The CDR3 runs to 12 residues. In germline, CDR1 is MNHNS, CDR2 SASEGT. After removal of 3 bases from V and 7 bases from J, the junction contained 1 base not matched to a gene. The CDR3 bases are TGTGCCAGCAGTGAGCGGGGGAATACGCAGTATTTT. This translates into CASSERGNTQYF.

The rearrangement joins TRBV6-4 to TRBJ2-7; D may be TRBD1 (6 bases). V lost 5 bases and J 7 bases, leaving 15 bases between the germline ends. CDR3 length: 13 residues. Germline-derived CDR1 and CDR2 are MRHNA and SNTAGT. CDR3 sequence: CASSYNRVGEQYF. The CDR3 nucleotides are TGTGCCAGCAGTTATAACAGGGTGGGGGAGCAGTACTTC.

The V gene is TRBV2, the J gene TRBJ1-5; tentatively, D is TRBD1 (6 bases). This CDR3 has 15 amino acids. V gave up 4 bases and J gave up 3 bases, with 13 bases separating them. Germline V gene sequence: CDR1 SNHLY, CDR2 FYNNEI. The CDR3 nucleotides read TGTGCCAGCAGTGTGGAGGGGGACGACAATCAGCCCCAGCATTTT. Translated, it gives CASSVEGDDNQPQHF.

The rearrangement uses TRBV2 and TRBJ2-2; 7 bases fit TRBD2. With 3 bases clipped from V and 6 bases from J, the junction kept 16 bases outside the gene matches. The CDR3 is 18 residues long. Germline V gives CDR1 SNHLY, CDR2 FYNNEI. CDR3 in DNA: TGTGCCAGCAGTGAGGTCGTAGGGGACGCCGGGAGGTCCGGGGAGCTGTTTTTT. Protein product: CASSEVVGDAGRSGELFF.